What follows is one T cell receptor (beta chain) and its context. The antigen is unknown. Each and every patient relapsed after autologous stem cell transplantation, and patients got differing brentuximab vedotin exposure. Relapsed/refractory classical Hodgkin lymphoma patients had complete, partial or progressive responses. Generated by immunoSEQ multiplex PCR, the TCRdb table keeps only in-frame clones and is missing some. The sample has about 36,000 clones, roughly three quarters seen once. The record originates from a study of PD-1 blockade in classical Hodgkin lymphoma. The CDR3 is made up of 16 amino acids. Trimming cost V 6 bases and J 3 bases; bases outside gene matches: 11. Germline values: CDR1 MNHEY, CDR2 SMNVEV (reference sequence). Whole-study results and caveats: Among the patients, those starting nivolumab under 1 year after ASCT were excluded. Baseline TCR diversity was reportedly lower in newly diagnosed patients than healthy donors. Patients with a complete response exhibited baseline diversity comparable to newly diagnosed patients.

The sequence was collected from a human donor with classical Hodgkin lymphoma. Sequenced material: peripheral blood mononuclear cells (PBMCs), taken before the second cycle of nivolumab. This chain joins TRBV27 and TRBJ1-2, with 9 bases lining up with TRBD1. The DNA for the CDR3 is TGTGCCAGCAGCCAAACCCCGGGACAGGGCGACTATGGCTACACCTTC. It specifies CASSQTPGQGDYGYTF.